Sequencing of this T cell receptor beta chain was carried out in a study of cytomegalovirus exposure and HLA in healthy donors. Study-level results: DRB1 had the most TCR associations and HLA-C the fewest, a later analysis found, with rates varying by HLA locus. Despite most TCR sequences being rare, some public TCRs occurred in many donors.

The PCR contained 60 Vbeta and 13 Jbeta primers. Assay: immunoSEQ multiplex PCR; the TCRdb copy retains only in-frame clones and omits some. The table lists about 130,000 clones, around 80% of them singletons, with less than 2% in the top ten. This clone was seen only once. Its specificity is not known. The TCR originated in a middle-aged woman in good health and CMV-seronegative. Sequencing used PBMCs.

CDR3 sequence: CASSVYGQGEAFF. For the CDR3, the DNA is TGTGCCAGCAGCGTATACGGACAGGGAGAAGCTTTCTTT. V gene TRBV9 combines with J gene TRBJ1-1, with TRBD1 matching over 8 bases. Unmatched junction bases numbered 4, after V lost 1 base and J lost 8 bases. The CDR3 runs 13 residues. Per germline, CDR1 SGDLS and CDR2 YYNGEE. The whole variable domain, remainder taken from reference TRBV9 and TRBJ1-1, is DSGVTQTPKHLITATGQRVTLRCSPRSGDLSVYWYQQSLDQGLQFLIQYYNGEERAKGNILERFSAQQFPDLHSELNLSSLELGDSALYFCASSVYGQGEAFFGQGTRLTVV.